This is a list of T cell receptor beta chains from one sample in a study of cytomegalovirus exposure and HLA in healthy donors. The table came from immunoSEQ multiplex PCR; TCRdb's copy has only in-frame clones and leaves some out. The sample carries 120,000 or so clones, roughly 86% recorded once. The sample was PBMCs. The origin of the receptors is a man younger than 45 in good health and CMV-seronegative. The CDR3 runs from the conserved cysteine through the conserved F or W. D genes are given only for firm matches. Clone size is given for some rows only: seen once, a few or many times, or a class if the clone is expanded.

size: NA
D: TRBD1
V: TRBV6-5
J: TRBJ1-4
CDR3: CASSYSGQGTNEKLFF
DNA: TGTGCCAGCAGTTACTCAGGACAGGGGACTAATGAAAAACTGTTTTTT

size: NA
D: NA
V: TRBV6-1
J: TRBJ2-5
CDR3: CASSESDQETQYF
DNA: TGTGCCAGCAGTGAGTCAGACCAAGAGACCCAGTACTTC

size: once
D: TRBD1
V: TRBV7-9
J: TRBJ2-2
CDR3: CASTLTGSGTGELFF
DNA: TGTGCCAGCACCCTGACAGGGAGCGGCACCGGGGAGCTGTTTTTT

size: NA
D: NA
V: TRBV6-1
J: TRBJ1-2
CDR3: CASSEDRESYYGYTF
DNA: TGTGCCAGCAGTGAAGACAGGGAGTCTTACTATGGCTACACCTTC

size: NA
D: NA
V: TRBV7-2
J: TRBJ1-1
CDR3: CASSLGQVTEAFF
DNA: TGTGCCAGCAGCTTAGGCCAGGTGACTGAAGCTTTCTTT

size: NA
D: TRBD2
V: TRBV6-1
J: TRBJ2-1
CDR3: CASSEENRGGSRSEQFF
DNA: TGTGCCAGCAGTGAAGAAAATAGAGGCGGGAGCAGGAGTGAGCAGTTCTTC

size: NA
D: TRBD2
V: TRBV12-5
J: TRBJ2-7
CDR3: CASGGDNLYEQYF
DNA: TGTGCTAGCGGGGGGGACAACCTCTACGAGCAGTACTTC

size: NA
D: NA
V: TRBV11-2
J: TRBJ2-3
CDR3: CASSYRVADTQYF
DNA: TGTGCCAGCAGCTACAGGGTTGCAGATACGCAGTATTTT

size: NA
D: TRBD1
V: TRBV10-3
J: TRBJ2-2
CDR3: CAISPGTGNTGELFF
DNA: TGTGCCATCAGTCCCGGGACAGGGAACACCGGGGAGCTGTTTTTT

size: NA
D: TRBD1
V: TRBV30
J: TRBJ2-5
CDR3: CAWGTGYQETQYF
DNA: TGTGCCTGGGGGACAGGGTACCAAGAGACCCAGTACTTC

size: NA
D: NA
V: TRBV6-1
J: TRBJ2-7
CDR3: CASRKTDHSYEQYF
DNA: TGTGCCAGCAGGAAGACAGACCACTCCTACGAGCAGTACTTC

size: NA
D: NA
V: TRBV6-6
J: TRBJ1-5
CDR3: CASSYNAGANQPQHF
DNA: TGTGCCAGCAGTTACAATGCAGGGGCCAATCAGCCCCAGCATTTT

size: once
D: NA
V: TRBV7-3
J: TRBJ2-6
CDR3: CASSLSGSSGANVLTF
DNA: TGTGCCAGCAGCTTATCGGGGAGCTCTGGGGCCAACGTCCTGACTTTC

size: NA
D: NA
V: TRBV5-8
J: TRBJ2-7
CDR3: CASSHLGGTYGQYF
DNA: TGTGCCAGCAGCCATCTAGGGGGAACCTACGGGCAGTACTTC

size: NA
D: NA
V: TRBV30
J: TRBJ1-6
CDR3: CAWGQKNSPLHF
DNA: TGTGCCTGGGGGCAGAAGAATTCACCCCTCCACTTT

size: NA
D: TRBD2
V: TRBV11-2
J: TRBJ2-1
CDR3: CASSLVGTSAYNEQFF
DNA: TGTGCCAGCAGCTTAGTGGGGACTAGTGCTTACAATGAGCAGTTCTTC

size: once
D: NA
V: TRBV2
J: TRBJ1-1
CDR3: CASSEMIGEGKAFF
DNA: TGTGCCAGCAGTGAAATGATCGGGGAAGGAAAAGCTTTCTTT

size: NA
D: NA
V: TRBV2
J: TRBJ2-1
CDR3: CASSGGLLNEQFF
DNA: TGTGCCAGCAGTGGTGGACTACTCAATGAGCAGTTCTTC

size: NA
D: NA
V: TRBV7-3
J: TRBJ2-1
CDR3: CASSLASANEQFF
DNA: TGTGCCAGCAGCTTAGCTAGCGCTAATGAGCAGTTCTTC

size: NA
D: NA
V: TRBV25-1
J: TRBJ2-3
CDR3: CASSDFVSTISTDTQYF
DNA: TGTGCCAGCAGTGACTTTGTTAGTACTATAAGCACAGATACGCAGTATTTT

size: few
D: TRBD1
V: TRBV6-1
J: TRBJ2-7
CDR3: CASSEPGQVPYEQYF
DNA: TGTGCCAGCAGCGAACCGGGACAGGTGCCCTACGAGCAGTACTTC

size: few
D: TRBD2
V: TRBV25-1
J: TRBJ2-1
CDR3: CASSDWTSGNNEQFF
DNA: TGTGCCAGCAGTGACTGGACTAGCGGAAACAATGAGCAGTTCTTC

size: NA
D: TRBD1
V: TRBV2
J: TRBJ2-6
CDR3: CAGQVSGANVLTF
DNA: TGTGCCGGACAGGTATCTGGGGCCAACGTCCTGACTTTC

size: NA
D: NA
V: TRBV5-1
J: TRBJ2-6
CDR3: CASRWSSGANVLTF
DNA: TGCGCCAGCAGGTGGAGTTCTGGGGCCAACGTCCTGACTTTC

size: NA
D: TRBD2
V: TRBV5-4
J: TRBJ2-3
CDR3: CASSLWTVASGSTDTQYF
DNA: TGTGCCAGCAGCTTGTGGACGGTGGCTAGCGGTAGCACAGATACGCAGTATTTT

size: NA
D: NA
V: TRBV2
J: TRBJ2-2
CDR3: CASSEPPSTGELFF
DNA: TGTGCCAGCAGTGAACCTCCCTCCACCGGGGAGCTGTTTTTT

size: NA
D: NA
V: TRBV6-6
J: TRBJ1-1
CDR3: CASSYSRGGSEAFF
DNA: TGTGCCAGCAGTTACTCGAGAGGGGGATCTGAAGCTTTCTTT

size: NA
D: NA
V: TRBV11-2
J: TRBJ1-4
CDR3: CASSLGGRHEKLFF
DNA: TGTGCCAGCAGCTTAGGCGGCCGGCATGAAAAACTGTTTTTT

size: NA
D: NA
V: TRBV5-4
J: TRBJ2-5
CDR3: CASSPGLAQETQYF
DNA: TGTGCCAGCAGCCCGGGACTGGCACAAGAGACCCAGTACTTC

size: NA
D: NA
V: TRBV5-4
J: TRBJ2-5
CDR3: CASSPRKQETQYF
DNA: TGTGCCAGCAGCCCTAGGAAGCAAGAGACCCAGTACTTC

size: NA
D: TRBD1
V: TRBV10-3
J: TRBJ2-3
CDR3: CAMGTGVADTQYF
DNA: TGTGCCATGGGGACAGGGGTGGCAGATACGCAGTATTTT

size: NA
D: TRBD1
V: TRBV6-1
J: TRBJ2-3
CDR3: CASSEPGQGADTQYF
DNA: TGTGCCAGCAGTGAACCGGGACAGGGGGCAGATACGCAGTATTTT

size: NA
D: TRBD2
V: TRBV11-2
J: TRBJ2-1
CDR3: CASSSGTSGNEQFF
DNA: TGTGCCAGCAGCTCAGGGACTAGCGGTAATGAGCAGTTCTTC

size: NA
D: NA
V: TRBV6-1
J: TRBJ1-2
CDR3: CASSELLGSTAGYTF
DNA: TGTGCCAGCAGTGAGCTCCTGGGCAGCACGGCTGGCTACACCTTC

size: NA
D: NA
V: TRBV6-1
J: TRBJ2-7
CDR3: CASSVGHLEQYF
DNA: TGTGCCAGCAGTGTTGGCCACCTTGAGCAGTACTTC